Below, one T cell receptor beta chain is given with its context. This sample is part of a study of blood T cell repertoires in COVID-19. Overall study context: COVID-19 samples collected from the United States, Italy and Spain covered acute and convalescent phases. PBMCs, B-cell-depleted T cells, or T cells were the source of the cDNA or gDNA that made up the material.

The participants were between roughly 18 and 89 years old and came from under 25 US areas. The ends lost 2 bases at V and 2 bases at J; junction bases unmatched: 6. In germline, CDR1 is MNHEY, CDR2 SMNVEV (reference sequence). There are 15 residues in the CDR3. The authors' processing: Amplified reference gene primers provided the basis for estimating nucleated cell counts. The protocol was immunoSEQ multiplex PCR, while the TCRdb copy is restricted to in-frame clones and leaves out a portion. That table gives V, J and clone size, and the DNA gave D and trimming. The table records around 310,000 clones, about 88% of them present only once.

The receptor comes from a woman aged 40 to 50 who had recovered from COVID-19. The sample was PBMCs or T cells enriched from blood (not recorded which). The V and J genes are TRBV27 and TRBJ2-7; 7 bases map to TRBD2. The CDR3 region is CASSLERGPTYEQYF. The DNA for the CDR3 is TGTGCCAGCAGTTTAGAGCGGGGCCCAACCTACGAGCAGTACTTC.